This T cell receptor beta chain was profiled in a study of blood T cell repertoires in COVID-19. As for the study in general: Acute and convalescent COVID-19 samples came from the United States, Italy and Spain.

Per the study methods: Estimates of nucleated cell counts were drawn from the amplification of reference gene primers. Profiled with immunoSEQ multiplex PCR; TCRdb holds only in-frame clones, not every one. The DNA was the basis for D and trimming; V, J and clone size are from that table. The sample carries 32,000 or so clones, around 87% recorded once. The V gene's germline CDR1 is MNHEY and CDR2 SMNVEV (reference sequence). The V gene end was trimmed by 6 bases and the J gene end by 4 bases; junction bases not matched to a gene: 8. The CDR3 has 14 amino acids. This clonotype originated in a man in his 70s with acute or convalescent COVID-19. The sample was peripheral blood. The chain employs TRBV27 and TRBJ1-1, with 7 nucleotides matching TRBD1. The CDR3 loop reads CASRKQGQGTEAFF. CDR3 in DNA: TGTGCCAGCAGGAAACAGGGGCAGGGCACTGAAGCTTTCTTT.